This T cell receptor (beta chain) derives from a study of regulatory T cells in long-lasting Graves disease. Overall study results and limits: The study found TRBV28, TRBJ1-2 and TRBJ2-5 favored in persistent disease.

To note about this clonotype: What it recognizes is unknown.

There are 13 residues in the CDR3. Germline CDR1 and CDR2: SGHVS and FNYEAQ. The V end lost 4 bases, the J end lost 6 bases, and 10 bases lay between the germline ends. Time point described: persistent/refractory GD, antithyroid drugs over 5 years with positive TRAb. TCR sequences were obtained from RNA taken from PBMCs. According to the study, TCR beta libraries were built with iRepertoire HTBI primers and CDR3-region Arm-PCR. TCRdb itself ran the multiplex PCR reads through MiXCR, one entry per CDR3 protein. The repertoire includes around 500,000 distinct CDR3 sequences, 20% of them detected once, and 7.8% sits in the top ten.

The TCR was taken from a female donor with Graves disease. The starting material was peripheral blood mononuclear cells (PBMCs), obtained when the disease was refractory, from a patient treated with antithyroid drugs. This sequence joins TRBV7-6 and TRBJ2-1, with D perhaps matching TRBD2 (6 bases). CDR3 region: CASSWLGGNEQFF. The CDR3 DNA follows: TGTGCCAGCAGCTGGTTGGGGGGCAATGAGCAGTTCTTC.